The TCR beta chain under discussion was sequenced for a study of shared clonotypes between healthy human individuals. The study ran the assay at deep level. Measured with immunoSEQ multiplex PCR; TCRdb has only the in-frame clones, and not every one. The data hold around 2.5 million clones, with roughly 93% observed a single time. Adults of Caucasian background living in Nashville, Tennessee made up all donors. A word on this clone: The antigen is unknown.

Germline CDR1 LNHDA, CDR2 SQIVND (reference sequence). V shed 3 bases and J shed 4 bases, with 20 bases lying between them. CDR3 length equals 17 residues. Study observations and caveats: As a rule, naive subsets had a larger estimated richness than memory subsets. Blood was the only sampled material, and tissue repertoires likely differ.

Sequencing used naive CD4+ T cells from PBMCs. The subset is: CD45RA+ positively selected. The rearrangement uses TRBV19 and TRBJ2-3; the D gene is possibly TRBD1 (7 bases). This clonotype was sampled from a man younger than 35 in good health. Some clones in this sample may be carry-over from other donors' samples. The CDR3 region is CASSIFSRGERADTQYF. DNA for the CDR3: TGTGCCAGTAGTATCTTCTCCAGGGGGGAAAGGGCAGATACGCAGTATTTT.